This paragraph reports one TCR beta chain. Trimming removed 8 bases from V and 4 bases from J, with 15 bases in between. Germline V lookup: CDR1 GTSNPN, CDR2 SVGIG (reference sequence). The CDR3 sequence is 14 residues long. The entry originates in a study of blood T cell repertoires in COVID-19. Whole-study context: Specimens from acute and convalescent COVID-19 originated in the United States, Italy and Spain.

Seattle patients were enrolled during active infection and followed longitudinally. Study processing details: Amplified reference gene primers provided the basis for estimating nucleated cell counts. Here immunoSEQ multiplex PCR was the method, and the copy in TCRdb shows in-frame clones only, minus some. For V, J and clone size, that table is used; D and trimming come from the DNA. Here the sample spans some 160,000 clones, more than 75% being singletons. The specimen sequenced was peripheral blood. The TCR was taken from a man younger than 30 with COVID-19, enrolled during active disease. This chain links TRBV30 with TRBJ1-6, with D maybe TRBD1 (6 bases). In nucleotides, the CDR3 is TGTGCCGAGGGGGGGCCAGGATATAATTCACCCCTCCACTTT. Translating it yields CAEGGPGYNSPLHF.